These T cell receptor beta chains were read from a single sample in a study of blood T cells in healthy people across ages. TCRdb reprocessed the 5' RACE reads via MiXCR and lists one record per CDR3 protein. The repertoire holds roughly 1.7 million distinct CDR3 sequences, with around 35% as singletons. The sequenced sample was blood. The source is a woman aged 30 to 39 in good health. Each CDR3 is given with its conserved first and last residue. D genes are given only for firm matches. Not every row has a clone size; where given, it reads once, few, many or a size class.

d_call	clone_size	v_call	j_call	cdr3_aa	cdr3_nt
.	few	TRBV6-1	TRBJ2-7	CATGHSYEQYF	TGTGCTACGGGACATTCCTACGAGCAGTACTTC
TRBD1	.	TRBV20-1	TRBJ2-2	CSARDRQGLTGELFF	TGCAGTGCTAGAGATCGACAGGGCTTGACCGGGGAGCTGTTTTTT
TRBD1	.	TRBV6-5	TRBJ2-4	CASSLDRGIHQYF	TGTGCCAGCAGCTTAGACAGGGGGATCCATCAGTACTTC
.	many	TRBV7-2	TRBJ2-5	CASSRRGGGETQYF	TGTGCCAGCAGCCGCAGGGGAGGAGGAGAGACCCAGTACTTC
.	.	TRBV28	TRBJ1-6	CASSLLEQLNSPLHF	TGTGCCAGCAGTTTACTGGAACAGTTGAATTCACCCCTCCACTTT
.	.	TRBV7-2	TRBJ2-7	CASSLLASEQYF	TGTGCCAGCAGCTTATTGGCTAGCGAGCAGTACTTC
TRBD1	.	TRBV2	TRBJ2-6	CASSATGTGSSGANALTF	TGTGCCAGCAGTGCCACCGGGACAGGGTCTTCTGGGGCCAACGCCCTGACTTTC
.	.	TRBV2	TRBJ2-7	CASSERQTAYSDEQYF	TGTGCCAGCAGTGAAAGACAGACGGCCTATAGCGACGAGCAGTACTTC
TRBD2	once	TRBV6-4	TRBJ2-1	CASRIPRSGRSSYNEQFF	TGTGCCAGCAGGATACCGAGGAGCGGGAGGAGCTCCTACAATGAGCAGTTCTTC
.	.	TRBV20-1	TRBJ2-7	CSASRQKDYGQYF	TGCAGTGCTAGTCGACAGAAGGACTACGGGCAGTACTTC
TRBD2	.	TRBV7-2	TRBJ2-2	CASSLASGGVTGELFF	TGTGCCAGCAGCTTAGCTAGCGGGGGGGTTACCGGGGAGCTGTTTTTT
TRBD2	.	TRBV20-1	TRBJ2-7	CSARVHSGTYSSYEQYF	TGCAGTGCTAGAGTTCATAGCGGGACCTACTCCTCCTACGAGCAGTACTTC
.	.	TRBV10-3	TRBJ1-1	CAITKGGTRTEAFF	TGTGCCATCACCAAGGGGGGGACGAGGACTGAAGCTTTCTTT
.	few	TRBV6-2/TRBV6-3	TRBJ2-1	CATIRGGSNNEQFF	TGTGCCACCATCAGGGGAGGGAGTAACAATGAGCAGTTCTTC
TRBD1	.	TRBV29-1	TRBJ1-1	CSTGQVNTEAFF	TGCAGCACGGGACAGGTGAACACTGAAGCTTTCTTT
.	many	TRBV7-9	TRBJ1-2	CASSLEGGYGYTF	TGTGCCAGCAGCTTAGAAGGGGGGTATGGCTACACCTTC
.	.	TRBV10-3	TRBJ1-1	CAISESTLGPDIEAFF	TGTGCCATCAGTGAGTCGACACTAGGGCCGGACATCGAAGCTTTCTTT
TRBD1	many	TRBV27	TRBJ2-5	CASSLSRGTGEETQYF	TGTGCCAGCAGTTTATCGAGGGGGACAGGGGAAGAGACCCAGTACTTC
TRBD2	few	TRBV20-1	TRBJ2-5	CSARVTSGIGTQYF	TGCAGTGCTAGAGTTACTAGCGGGATTGGGACCCAGTACTTC
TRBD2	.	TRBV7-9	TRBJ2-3	CASSPQSTSGAERDTQYF	TGTGCCAGCAGCCCGCAGTCGACTAGCGGGGCTGAGAGGGATACGCAGTATTTT
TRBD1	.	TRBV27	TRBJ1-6	CASSPQGTANSPLHF	TGTGCCAGCAGTCCCCAAGGGACAGCTAATTCACCCCTCCACTTT
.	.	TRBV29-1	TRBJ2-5	CSVVPTPETQYF	TGCAGCGTTGTACCGACACCTGAGACCCAGTACTTC
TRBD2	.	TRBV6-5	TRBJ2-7	CASRYSGRGTYEQYF	TGTGCCAGCAGATACTCGGGGCGGGGGACCTACGAGCAGTACTTC
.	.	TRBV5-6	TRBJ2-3	CASRGLGLSTDTQYF	TGTGCCAGCAGGGGATTAGGGCTTTCCACAGATACGCAGTATTTT